One and the same sample provided the 7 T cell receptor beta chains below, sequenced in a study of metastatic and nonmetastatic thyroid tumors. Via MiXCR, TCRdb re-called the PCR reads. Here the sample spans tens of thousands of clones, 15% being singletons. No patient had received any treatment before thyroid surgery. Sample: blood. The origin of the receptors is a female donor with papillary thyroid cancer or a benign thyroid nodule (not recorded which). Some clones in this sample may be carry-over from other donors' samples.

The chain has TRBV4-1 and TRBJ2-6; 8 nucleotides agree with TRBD2. Germline loops: CDR1 MGHRA, CDR2 YSYEKL. Losses at the gene ends were 1 base for V and 4 bases for J; bases not matched to a gene: 6. The CDR3 extends over 17 amino acids. Written as DNA, the CDR3 is TGCGCCAGCAGCCAAGTGAGCGGGGGCGCAGGGGCCAACGTCCTGACTTTC. Translated: CASSQVSGGAGANVLTF.

In this sample, this clone turned up many times. This same CDR3 is encoded by further DNA sequences in the sample. CDR3 DNA: TGCGCCAGCAGCTTGGGTAGGGGGGATACGCAGTATTTT. It codes for CASSLGRGDTQYF. This sequence joins TRBV5-1 and TRBJ2-3; a weak D match, TRBD1 (6 bases). The V end lost 0 bases, the J end lost 6 bases, and 8 bases lay between the germline ends. The CDR3 has 13 amino acids. Germline CDR1 and CDR2: SGHRS and YFSETQ.

Many counts were recorded for this clone. The chain is built from TRBV28 and TRBJ1-4; unclear D gene. The CDR3 is 13 residues long. V shed 8 bases and J shed 6 bases, with 13 bases lying between them. Per germline, CDR1 MDHEN and CDR2 SYDVKM. CDR3 nucleotides: TGTGCCAGCGGATTTAGGATCTATGAAAAACTGTTTTTT. It encodes CASGFRIYEKLFF.

This clone has at least ten counts. This sequence joins TRBV20-1 and TRBJ2-5; D ambiguous. The CDR3 totals 12 residues. The V gene lost 1 base and the J gene lost 2 bases, with 5 bases spanning the gap. Looked up from germline, CDR1 is DFQATT and CDR2 is SNEGSKA (reference sequence). For the CDR3, the DNA is TGCAGTGCTAGAGTGTTACAAGAGACCCAGTACTTC. Protein: CSARVLQETQYF.

The CDR3 sequence is CASSPWTSGDNEQFF. DNA for the CDR3: TGCGCCAGCAGCCCATGGACTAGCGGCGACAATGAGCAGTTCTTC. The genes are TRBV5-1 and TRBJ2-1; TRBD2 matches at 10 bases. Per germline, CDR1 SGHRS and CDR2 YFSETQ. Germline trimming cut 4 bases from V and 5 bases from J; bases unmatched to any gene: 6. The CDR3 runs 15 residues.

This clone was found many times. J is TRBJ1-3 and V is TRBV9; the D gene is possibly TRBD1 (6 bases). V was cut by 3 bases and J by 1 base, with 14 bases left in between. The length of the CDR3 is 16 residues. Germline CDR1 and CDR2: SGDLS and YYNGEE. The CDR3 DNA reads TGTGCCAGCAGCGCCTTACAGGGAGGGTCTGGAAACACCATATATTTT. Translated: CASSALQGGSGNTIYF.

This clone was counted at least ten times. V is TRBV4-2 and J is TRBJ2-1, with D possibly TRBD2 on 7 matching bases. There are 14 residues in the CDR3. The germline V gene has CDR1 LGHNA and CDR2 YNFKEQ. V was shortened by 0 bases and J by 9 bases, with 12 bases between the two germline ends. As DNA, the CDR3 is TGTGCCAGCAGCCAAGATGAGGGGGGGAGTGAGCAGTTCTTC. Translating it yields CASSQDEGGSEQFF.